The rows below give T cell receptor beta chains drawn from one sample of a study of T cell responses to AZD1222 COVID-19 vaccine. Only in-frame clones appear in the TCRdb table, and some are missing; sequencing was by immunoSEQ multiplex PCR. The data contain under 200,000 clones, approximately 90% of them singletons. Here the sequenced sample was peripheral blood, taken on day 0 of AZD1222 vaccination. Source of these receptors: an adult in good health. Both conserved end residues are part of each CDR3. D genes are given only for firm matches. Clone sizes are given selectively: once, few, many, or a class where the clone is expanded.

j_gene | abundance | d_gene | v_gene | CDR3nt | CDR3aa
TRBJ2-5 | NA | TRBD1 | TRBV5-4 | TGTGCCAGCAGCTTGGGACAGGGGCAAGAGACCCAGTACTTC | CASSLGQGQETQYF
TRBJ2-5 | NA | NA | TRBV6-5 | TGTGCCAGCAGTCCTAGGACAGCCCAAGAGACCCAGTACTTC | CASSPRTAQETQYF
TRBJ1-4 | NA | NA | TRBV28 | TGTGCCAGCAGTTCGATCAAGAATGAAAAACTGTTTTTT | CASSSIKNEKLFF
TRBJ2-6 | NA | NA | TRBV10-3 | TGTGCCATCAGTTTCGGGTCCTCTGGGGCCAACGTCCTGACTTTC | CAISFGSSGANVLTF
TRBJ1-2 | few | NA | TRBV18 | TGTGCCAGCTCACCACCGGGGGCGGACTATGGCTACACCTTC | CASSPPGADYGYTF
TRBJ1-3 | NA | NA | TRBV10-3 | TGTGCCATCACTGACAGCTCTGGAAACACCATATATTTT | CAITDSSGNTIYF
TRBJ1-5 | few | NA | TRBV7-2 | TGTGCCAGCAGCGGGTCAGCGGGGCAGCCCCAGCATTTT | CASSGSAGQPQHF
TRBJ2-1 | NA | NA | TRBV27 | TGTGCCAGCAGTCGCCCGGGGATTGAGCAGTTCTTC | CASSRPGIEQFF
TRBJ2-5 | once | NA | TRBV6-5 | TGTGCCAGCAGTTACTGGAGGACGGCAGAGACCCAGTACTTC | CASSYWRTAETQYF
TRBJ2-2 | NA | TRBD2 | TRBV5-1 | TGCGCCAGCAGCTTATCGGGAGGGGGTAGCACCGGGGAGCTGTTTTTT | CASSLSGGGSTGELFF
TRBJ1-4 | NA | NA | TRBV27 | TGTGCCAGCAGTCCTTCGGGGCTTACTAATAATGAAAAACTGTTTTTT | CASSPSGLTNNEKLFF
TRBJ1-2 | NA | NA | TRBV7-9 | TGTGCCAGCAGCCCACACTTGGACAGAAACTATGGCTACACCTTC | CASSPHLDRNYGYTF
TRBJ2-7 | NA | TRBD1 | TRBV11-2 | TGTGCCAGCAGCTTTACCTCGGGACAGGGCCACTACGAGCAGTACTTC | CASSFTSGQGHYEQYF
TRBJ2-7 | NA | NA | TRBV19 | TGTGCCAGTAGTGTTAGGGGGTTTGAAGCCTACGAGCAGTACTTC | CASSVRGFEAYEQYF
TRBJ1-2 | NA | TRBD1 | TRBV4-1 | TGCGCCAGCAGCCCCCGGGACAGGGCATATGGCTACACCTTC | CASSPRDRAYGYTF
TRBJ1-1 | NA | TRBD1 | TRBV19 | TGTGCCAGTAGTTACAGGGGAGGTCACACTGAAGCTTTCTTT | CASSYRGGHTEAFF
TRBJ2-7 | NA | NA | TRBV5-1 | TGCGCCAGCAGCTTGGGATACGAGCAGTACTTC | CASSLGYEQYF
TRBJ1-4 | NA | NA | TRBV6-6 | TGTGCCAGCAGTTACGCTGAGGTGGTTAATGAAAAACTGTTTTTT | CASSYAEVVNEKLFF
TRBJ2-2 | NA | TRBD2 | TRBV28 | TGTGCCAGCAGTTTGGGGCGGGAGAAAACCGGGGAGCTGTTTTTT | CASSLGREKTGELFF
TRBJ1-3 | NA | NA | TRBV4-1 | TGCGCCAGCGGCGCCTCGCCGAACTCGGGGGTCTCTGGAAACACCATATATTTT | CASGASPNSGVSGNTIYF
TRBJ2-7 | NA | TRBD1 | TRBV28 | TGTGCCAGCAGTCCCCTTACAGGGGTACTAAGAGAGCAGTACTTC | CASSPLTGVLREQYF
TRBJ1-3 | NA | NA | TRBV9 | TGTGCCAGCAGCGTAGCTCGGGACGGCGCCTTCTCTGGAAACACCATATATTTT | CASSVARDGAFSGNTIYF
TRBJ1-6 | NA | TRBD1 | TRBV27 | TGTGCCAGCAGTTTCCTAGACAGGGAGTCCCTCCACTTT | CASSFLDRESLHF
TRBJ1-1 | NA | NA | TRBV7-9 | TGTGCCAGCAGCTTTAAGGGAGCTGAAGCTTTCTTT | CASSFKGAEAFF
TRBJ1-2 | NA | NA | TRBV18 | TGTGCCAGCTCACCAGGGCTCTATGGCTACACCTTC | CASSPGLYGYTF
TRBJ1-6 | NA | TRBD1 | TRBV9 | TGTGCCAGCAGCGCGGGACAGTTCAATTCACCCCTCCACTTT | CASSAGQFNSPLHF
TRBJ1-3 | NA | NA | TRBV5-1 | TGCGCCAGCAGCTCCGGGACCTCTGGAAACACCATATATTTT | CASSSGTSGNTIYF
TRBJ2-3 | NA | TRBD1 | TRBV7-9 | TGTGCCAGCAGCCGTAGCATTCCCGGGACAGGGGTGGGCACAGATACGCAGTATTTT | CASSRSIPGTGVGTDTQYF
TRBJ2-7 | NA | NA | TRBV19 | TGTGCCAGTAGTTTGGGGAGGGGGTGGCTCTACGAGCAGTACTTC | CASSLGRGWLYEQYF
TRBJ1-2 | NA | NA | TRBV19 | TGTGCCAGTAGTATAGGAACAGGTGCTGGTCCTAACTATGGCTACACCTTC | CASSIGTGAGPNYGYTF
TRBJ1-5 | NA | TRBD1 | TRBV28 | TGTGCCAGCAGTTTATCCGGGACAGGGGGCTTTCAGCCCCAGCATTTT | CASSLSGTGGFQPQHF
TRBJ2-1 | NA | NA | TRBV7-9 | TGTGCCAGCAGGCGGGGATATGAGCAGTTCTTC | CASRRGYEQFF
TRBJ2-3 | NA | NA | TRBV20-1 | TGCAGTGCTAGAGAGGGGATAACGCAGTATTTT | CSAREGITQYF
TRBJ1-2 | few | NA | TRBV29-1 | TGCAGCGTGGGGGGTGAGGGGAAAGGCTACACCTTC | CSVGGEGKGYTF
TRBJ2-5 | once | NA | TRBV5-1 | TGCGCCAGCAGCTCCTACCCAGGGTTGGAGACCCAGTACTTC | CASSSYPGLETQYF
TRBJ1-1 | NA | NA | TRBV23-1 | TGCGCCAGCAGTCCCACCAATCCTGAAGCTTTCTTT | CASSPTNPEAFF
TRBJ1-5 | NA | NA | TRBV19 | TGTGCCAGTAGTATCGCAGGTTATAGCAATCAGCCCCAGCATTTT | CASSIAGYSNQPQHF
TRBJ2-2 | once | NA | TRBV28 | TGTGCCAGCACCCGCGTGAACACCGGGGAGCTGTTTTTT | CASTRVNTGELFF
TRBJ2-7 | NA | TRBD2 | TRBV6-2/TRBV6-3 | TGTGCCAGCAGTTACCCCCCCCAGCGGGACCGGTACGAGCAGTACTTC | CASSYPPQRDRYEQYF
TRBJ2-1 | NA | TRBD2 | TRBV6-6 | TGTGCCAGCAGTGGTCGCGGGGGGTACTCCTACAATGAGCAGTTCTTC | CASSGRGGYSYNEQFF
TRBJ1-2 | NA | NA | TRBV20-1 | TGCAGTGCTAGTGGGCAGGGGTCAGGCTACACCTTC | CSASGQGSGYTF
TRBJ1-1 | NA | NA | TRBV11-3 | TGTGCCAGCAGCTTAGGCGGGGCAGGGGAAGCTTTCTTT | CASSLGGAGEAFF